The 3 T cell receptor beta chains below were found in one sample sequenced in a study of cytomegalovirus exposure and HLA in healthy donors. Primers: 60 Vbeta forward and 13 Jbeta reverse. Generated by immunoSEQ multiplex PCR, the TCRdb table keeps only in-frame clones and is missing some. In the table there are under 150,000 clones, over 60% of which are singletons. Sequencing input: PBMCs. Source of these receptors: a woman in her twenties or thirties in good health and CMV-seropositive.

The rearrangement uses TRBV7-9 and TRBJ1-6, with TRBD1 matching 8 bases. V lost 6 bases to trimming and J lost 7 bases; unmatched junction nucleotides: 8. Germline CDR1 and CDR2: SEHNR and FQNEAQ (reference sequence). This CDR3 is built from 15 residues. CDR3 in amino acids: CASRGQGGWNSPLHF. CDR3 bases: TGTGCCAGCAGAGGACAGGGTGGTTGGAATTCACCCCTCCACTTT.

The chain has TRBV6-6 and TRBJ1-5; D gene unclear. This CDR3 is built from 12 residues. Germline CDR1 and CDR2: MNHNY and SVGAGI (reference sequence). Trimming left V 6 bases short and J 7 bases short, with 10 bases between. CDR3 nucleotide sequence: TGTGCCAGCAGATATCCGGGGCAGCCCCAGCATTTT. Its protein product is CASRYPGQPQHF.

The J gene is TRBJ1-5, the V gene TRBV7-8; 7 bases agree with TRBD1. CDR1 SGHVS and CDR2 FQNEAQ come from the germline V gene. The CDR3 runs to 17 residues. V lost 0 bases to trimming and J lost 5 bases; unmatched junction nucleotides: 10. The CDR3 nucleotides read TGTGCCAGCAGCTTAGCGTCGGGACAGTCTCACCATCAGCCCCAGCATTTT. It encodes CASSLASGQSHHQPQHF.